This entry lists 24 T cell receptor beta chains sequenced from one sample in a study of blood T cell repertoires in COVID-19. TCRdb keeps only in-frame clones here, not all; method: immunoSEQ multiplex PCR. The table shows about 480,000 clones, with roughly 88% occurring only once. The sequencing input was PBMCs or T cells enriched from blood (not recorded which). The receptors derive from a woman in her thirties or forties who had recovered from COVID-19.

V is TRBV29-1 and J is TRBJ1-3; D may be TRBD1 (5 bases). The CDR3 runs to 18 residues. V lost 0 bases and J lost 0, with 18 bases in between. Germline V gene sequence: CDR1 SQVTM, CDR2 ANQGSEA. The CDR3 DNA follows: TGCAGCGTTGAAGAGCGAAGGTTCGGGCAGGGCTCTGGAAACACCATATATTTT. Translating it yields CSVEERRFGQGSGNTIYF. Drawing the rest from reference TRBV29-1 and TRBJ1-3, the complete variable domain is SAVISQKPSRDICQRGTSLTIQCQVDSQVTMMFWYRQQPGQSLTLIATANQGSEATYESGFVIDKFPISRPNLTFSTLTVSNMSPEDSSIYLCSVEERRFGQGSGNTIYFGEGSWLTVV.

V and J are TRBV7-2 and TRBJ1-2; a weak D match, TRBD1 (6 bases). Germline CDR1 reads SGHTA; CDR2 reads FQGNSA. The CDR3 is 16 residues long. V dropped 0 bases and J dropped 6 bases, with 17 bases sitting between them. This CDR3 reads CASSLAALDRSNGYTF. The CDR3 DNA reads as TGTGCCAGCAGCTTAGCGGCCCTCGACAGGTCCAATGGCTACACCTTC.

This chain connects TRBV6-6 to TRBJ1-1; D perhaps matches TRBD1 (5 bases). CDR3 length: 16 residues. CDR1 and CDR2 from the germline V gene are MNHNY and SVGAGI (reference sequence). V was clipped by 7 bases and J by 0 bases, with 18 bases between them. CDR3 nucleotides: TGTGCCAGCAACTACCTGGGGGGGTTGATGAACACTGAAGCTTTCTTT. Protein sequence: CASNYLGGLMNTEAFF.

The genes are TRBV13 and TRBJ2-3; TRBD2 agrees at 7 bases. V dropped 4 bases and J dropped 0; count of bases not matched to a gene: 7. CDR1 and CDR2 (germline): PRHDT, FYEKMQ (reference sequence). This CDR3 is built from 16 residues. CDR3 in amino acids: CASSYPSGGSTDTQYF. The CDR3 DNA sequence: TGTGCCAGCAGCTATCCTAGCGGAGGGAGCACAGATACGCAGTATTTT.

This chain links TRBV6-5 with TRBJ2-7; 10 nucleotides agree with TRBD1. V dropped 4 bases and J dropped 6; count of bases not matched to a gene: 3. CDR3 size: 13 residues. Germline V lookup: CDR1 MNHEY, CDR2 SVGAGI. Here the CDR3 DNA reads TGTGCCAGCAGTTCCGGGACAGGGGCCGAGCAGTACTTC. It specifies CASSSGTGAEQYF.

This chain joins TRBV7-2 and TRBJ2-7, with TRBD2 as a possible D gene (5 bases). Trimming took 3 bases from V and 6 from J, leaving 12 bases between them. The CDR3 spans 13 residues. Germline CDR1 and CDR2: SGHTA and FQGNSA. The CDR3 reads CASSLRRSGEQYF. CDR3 bases: TGTGCCAGCAGCTTGAGGAGGTCTGGCGAGCAGTACTTC.

The rearrangement joins TRBV11-2 to TRBJ2-7; possibly TRBD1 for D (5 bases). CDR3 length: 14 residues. With 5 bases removed from V and 2 bases from J, the gap between germline ends came to 13 bases. Per the germline V gene, CDR1 is SGHAT and CDR2 is FQNNGV. This CDR3 is CASSLIRDPYEQYF. In nucleotides, the CDR3 is TGTGCCAGCAGCCTTATCAGGGATCCCTACGAGCAGTACTTC.

This clone was seen only a few times. The V gene is TRBV20-1, the J gene TRBJ1-1, with D maybe TRBD1 (5 bases). Trimming took 6 bases from V and 7 from J, leaving 12 bases between them. This CDR3 comprises 11 residues. The V gene's germline CDR1 is DFQATT and CDR2 SNEGSKA (reference sequence). The chain's CDR3 is CSASSGHEAFF. The CDR3 DNA follows: TGCAGTGCAAGTTCAGGGCATGAAGCTTTCTTT.

This rearrangement joins TRBV19 to TRBJ2-3, with TRBD1 matching over 7 bases. Germline trimming cut 4 bases from V and 4 bases from J; bases unmatched to any gene: 8. The CDR3 runs to 15 residues. The germline gives CDR1 LNHDA, CDR2 SQIVND (reference sequence). This CDR3 reads CASSTLGTVADTQYF. As DNA, the CDR3 is TGTGCCAGTAGTACTCTCGGGACAGTCGCAGATACGCAGTATTTT.

This chain uses TRBV6-5 with TRBJ2-7; TRBD1 matches at 8 bases. Trimming cost V 4 bases and J 6 bases; bases outside gene matches: 2. The V gene's germline CDR1 is MNHEY and CDR2 SVGAGI. CDR3 length: 12 amino acids. This chain's CDR3 is CASSFDRGEQYF. The DNA for the CDR3 is TGTGCCAGCAGTTTCGACAGGGGCGAGCAGTACTTC.

This sequence joins TRBV5-1 and TRBJ1-1; 7 bases line up with TRBD1. CDR1 and CDR2 (germline): SGHRS, YFSETQ. The CDR3 has 18 residues. V lost 0 bases, J lost 3 bases, and 14 bases stayed unmatched. The CDR3 spells CASSLGPTGVGRDTEAFF. The DNA of the CDR3 is TGCGCCAGCAGCTTGGGGCCAACAGGGGTGGGTAGGGACACTGAAGCTTTCTTT.

This clone was detected a few times. The chain recombines TRBV19 with TRBJ1-5; no reliable D call. Trimming removed 3 bases from V and 7 bases from J, with 13 bases in between. Germline V gene sequence: CDR1 LNHDA, CDR2 SQIVND (reference sequence). The CDR3 has 14 amino acids. CDR3 residues: CASSIGPVGQPQHF. As DNA, the CDR3 is TGTGCCAGTAGTATTGGCCCCGTCGGGCAGCCCCAGCATTTT.

V gene TRBV6-2 or TRBV6-3 combines with J gene TRBJ1-5, with 9 bases fitting TRBD1. This CDR3 comprises 16 residues. Germline V gene data show CDR1 as MNHEY and CDR2 as SVGEGT. J gave up 5 bases and V 6 bases, and 11 bases lay outside the gene matches. CDR3 bases: TGTGCCAGCAGACCTCGTGGACAGGGGCTGGATCAGCCCCAGCATTTT. It encodes CASRPRGQGLDQPQHF.

The chain joins TRBV7-6 to TRBJ2-7; D may be TRBD2 (6 bases). Germline lookup yields CDR1 SGHVS and CDR2 FNYEAQ. The CDR3 runs to 14 residues. The V gene lost 1 base and the J gene lost 4 bases, with 11 bases spanning the gap. Written as DNA, the CDR3 is TGTGCCAGCAGCTTAGATAGCGGCCCTTACGAGCAGTACTTC. Translation gives CASSLDSGPYEQYF.

The rearrangement joins TRBV4-1 to TRBJ1-2; no definite D call. The length of the CDR3 is 15 residues. The germline V gene encodes CDR1 MGHRA and CDR2 YSYEKL. Trimming removed 1 base from V and 4 bases from J, with 13 bases in between. CDR3 region: CASSQGLQQPYGYTF. In DNA, the CDR3 is TGCGCCAGCAGCCAAGGTCTCCAACAGCCCTATGGCTACACCTTC.

With regard to this clone: The junction departs from germline at one end; a sequencing error may be responsible. The chain links TRBV7-7 to TRBJ2-2; possibly TRBD2 for D (5 bases). The CDR3 sequence is 12 residues long. Germline CDR1 and CDR2: SSHAT and FNYEAQ (reference sequence). As DNA, the CDR3 is TGTGCTAGCAGACCGGAGGCCGGGGAGCTGTTTTTT. Protein sequence: CASRPEAGELFF.

In DNA, the CDR3 is TGTGCCAGCAGTACGGACAGGAACTCCTACGAGCAGTACTTC. Its translation is CASSTDRNSYEQYF. The V gene is TRBV6-5, the J gene TRBJ2-7, with 7 nucleotides matching TRBD1. V dropped 5 bases and J dropped 0; count of bases not matched to a gene: 4. CDR1 MNHEY and CDR2 SVGAGI come from the germline V gene. The CDR3 totals 14 residues.

V usage is TRBV6-2 or TRBV6-3 and J usage is TRBJ1-5; the D is unclear. CDR1 MNHEY and CDR2 SVGEGT come from the germline V gene. This CDR3 is 16 amino acids long. V was shortened by 4 bases and J by 2 bases, with 15 bases between the two germline ends. The CDR3 DNA follows: TGTGCCAGCAGTTCCCCCTCCACACCCGGCAATCAGCCCCAGCATTTT. Residues: CASSSPSTPGNQPQHF.

The chain recombines TRBV12-3 or TRBV12-4 with TRBJ2-7; no definite D call. The CDR3 extends over 12 amino acids. Deletions cut 4 bases from V and 6 bases from J, with 10 bases between. The CDR3 coding sequence is TGTGCCAGCAGTTCCTTAACGAGCGAGCAGTACTTC. Its translation: CASSSLTSEQYF.

This rearrangement joins TRBV14 to TRBJ2-3, with unresolved D. The CDR3 covers 12 residues. Germline V gene lookup returns CDR1 SGHDN and CDR2 FVKESK. V was pared by 3 bases and J by 4 bases, with 5 bases between. DNA for the CDR3: TGTGCCAGCAGCCACACTCCAGATACGCAGTATTTT. It encodes CASSHTPDTQYF.

The gene calls are TRBV18 and TRBJ2-1, with 7 bases fitting TRBD1. Germline CDR1 reads KGHSH; CDR2 reads LQKENI. The CDR3 has 12 residues. V gave up 3 bases and J gave up 8 bases; unmatched junction bases: 1. The CDR3 protein is CASSPTGDEQFF. CDR3 sequence (DNA): TGTGCCAGCTCACCCACAGGGGATGAGCAGTTCTTC. The variable domain in full, with the rest retrieved from reference TRBV18 and TRBJ2-1, is NAGVMQNPRHLVRRRGQEARLRCSPMKGHSHVYWYRQLPEEGLKFMVYLQKENIIDESGMPKERFSAEFPKEGPSILRIQQVVRGDSAAYFCASSPTGDEQFFGPGTRLTVL.

V and J are TRBV5-1 and TRBJ2-7; D gene ambiguous. The ends were cut back, 5 bases at V and 5 bases at J, with 8 bases in the middle. From germline, CDR1 is SGHRS and CDR2 YFSETQ. This CDR3 comprises 11 residues. Written as DNA, the CDR3 is TGCGCCAGCAGACGACAAAACGAGCAGTACTTC. This gives the protein CASRRQNEQYF.

V gene TRBV21-1 combines with J gene TRBJ1-3; the table names TRBD1, a call not compared with the DNA. TRBV21-1 is shown as a pseudogene. CDR3 length: 17 residues. Here the CDR3 DNA reads TGTGCCAGCAGCAAAGAGCTCAGGGGACGGACTGGAAACACCATATATTTT. Amino acid sequence: CASSKELRGRTGNTIYF.

The J gene is TRBJ2-3, the V gene TRBV7-2; 9 bases fit TRBD1. This CDR3 comprises 14 residues. V lost 6 bases and J lost 6; bases outside the gene matches: 7. Germline loops: CDR1 SGHTA, CDR2 FQGNSA. CDR3 nucleotide sequence: TGTGCCAGCAGTCCCGGGACAGGGTCGGATACGCAGTATTTT. It is translated as CASSPGTGSDTQYF.